This TCR beta chain was captured in a study of OX40 agonist ivuxolimab in advanced cancers. Whole-study context: Patients received ivuxolimab, an agonistic anti-OX40 (CD134) antibody.

Notes on the study in general: The authors did not determine the antigen specificity of the expanded peripheral T cells. The CD4+ and CD8+ T cells in the blood had expanded clonally by week 6 at 0.1 to 3.0 mg/kg.

Sequencing used immunoSEQ multiplex PCR; TCRdb keeps in-frame clones, though not all of them. The sample contains approximately 60,000 clones, nearly 85% of which appear only once. The V gene's germline CDR1 is SGHDT and CDR2 YYEEEE. Trimming pared 3 bases from V and 2 bases from J, leaving 17 bases between. CDR3 length: 16 residues. As to this clone: Its matching antigen is unknown.

The receptor's source is an adult with an advanced solid tumor such as melanoma, head and neck, liver or kidney cancer. The sample in question was CD4+ or CD8+ T cells sorted from blood, obtained in a trial of the OX40 agonist ivuxolimab. V and J are TRBV5-6 and TRBJ1-2; D ambiguous. The CDR3 nucleotides read TGTGCCAGCAGCTCTTCTCCGGCAGTCGTAAACTATGGCTACACCTTC. It is translated as CASSSSPAVVNYGYTF. The complete variable domain, with remaining parts taken from reference TRBV5-6 and TRBJ1-2, reads DAGVTQSPTHLIKTRGQQVTLRCSPKSGHDTVSWYQQALGQGPQFIFQYYEEEERQRGNFPDRFSGHQFPNYSSELNVNALLLGDSALYLCASSSSPAVVNYGYTFGSGTRLTVV.